This T cell receptor (beta chain) is drawn from a study of OX40 agonist ivuxolimab in advanced cancers. Study details: Previous treatment with anti-PD-1, anti-PD-L1 or anti-CTLA-4 therapy was allowed; 40% had received some.

Clones were read by immunoSEQ multiplex PCR, and TCRdb kept only the in-frame ones, dropping some. The sample has 50,000 to 75,000 clones, 86% seen once; the top ten hold approximately 1.3%. Findings of the study overall: At 0.1 to 3.0 mg/kg, CD4+ and CD8+ blood T cells expanded clonally by week 6. Among T cells, CD8+ cells averaged more expanded clones than CD4+ cells.

In its sample, this clone was seen a few times. The target antigen is unknown. The receptor was derived from an adult with an advanced solid tumor such as melanoma, head and neck, liver or kidney cancer. The sequencing here drew on CD4+ or CD8+ T cells sorted from blood, taken in a trial of the OX40 agonist ivuxolimab.

This CDR3 is CASSLAGGFGETQYF. In nucleotides, the CDR3 is TGCGCCAGCAGCTTGGCCGGGGGTTTCGGGGAGACCCAGTACTTC. The chain joins TRBV5-1 to TRBJ2-5; D is perhaps TRBD2 (6 bases). CDR1 and CDR2 from the germline V gene are SGHRS and YFSETQ. V lost 0 bases to trimming and J lost 5 bases, with 14 bases between them. The CDR3 consists of 15 residues.